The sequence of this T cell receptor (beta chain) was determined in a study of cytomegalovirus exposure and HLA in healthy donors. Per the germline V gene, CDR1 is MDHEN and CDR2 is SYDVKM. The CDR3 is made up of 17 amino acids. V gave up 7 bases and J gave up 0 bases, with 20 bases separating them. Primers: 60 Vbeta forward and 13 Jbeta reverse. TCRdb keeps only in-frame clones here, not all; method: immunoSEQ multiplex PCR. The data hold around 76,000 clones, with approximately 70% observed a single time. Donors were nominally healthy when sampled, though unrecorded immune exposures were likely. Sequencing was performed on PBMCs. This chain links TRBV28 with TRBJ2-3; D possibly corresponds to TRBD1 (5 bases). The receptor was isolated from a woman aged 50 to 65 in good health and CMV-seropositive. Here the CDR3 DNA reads TGTGCCAGCACCAATATTAGGGGCGGCGTTAGCACAGATACGCAGTATTTT. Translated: CASTNIRGGVSTDTQYF.